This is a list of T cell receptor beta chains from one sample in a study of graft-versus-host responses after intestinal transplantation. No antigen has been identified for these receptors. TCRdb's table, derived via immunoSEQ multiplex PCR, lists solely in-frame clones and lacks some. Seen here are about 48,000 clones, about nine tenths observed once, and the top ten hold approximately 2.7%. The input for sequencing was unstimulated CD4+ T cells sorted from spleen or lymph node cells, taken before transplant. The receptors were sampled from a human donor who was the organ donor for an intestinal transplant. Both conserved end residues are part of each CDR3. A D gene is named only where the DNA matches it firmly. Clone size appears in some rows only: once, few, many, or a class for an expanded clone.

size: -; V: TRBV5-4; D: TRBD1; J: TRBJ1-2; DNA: TGTGCCAGCAGCGACAGGGTTTATGGCTACACCTTC; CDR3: CASSDRVYGYTF
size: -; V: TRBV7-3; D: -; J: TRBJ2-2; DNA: TGTGCCAGCAGACCCGGTGGAGCTACCGGGGAGCTGTTTTTT; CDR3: CASRPGGATGELFF
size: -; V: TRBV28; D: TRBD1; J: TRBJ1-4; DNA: TGTGCCAGCAGTTTTTCAGGGGGCTTGTGGGAAAAACTGTTTTTT; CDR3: CASSFSGGLWEKLFF
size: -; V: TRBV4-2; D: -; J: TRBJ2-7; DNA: TGTGCCAGCAGCAGCCGTCCCACAGGGCTCGAGCAGTACTTC; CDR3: CASSSRPTGLEQYF
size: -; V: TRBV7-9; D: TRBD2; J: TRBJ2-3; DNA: TGTGCCAGCAGCTCCGGGACTAGCGGGAGAAGAGTAGATACGCAGTATTTT; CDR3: CASSSGTSGRRVDTQYF
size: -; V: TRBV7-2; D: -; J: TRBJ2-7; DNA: TGTGCCAGCAGCTTCCACTTGAGGCAGTACTTC; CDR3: CASSFHLRQYF
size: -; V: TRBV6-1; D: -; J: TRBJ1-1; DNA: TGTGCCAGCAGTGAAGTTCCGAACACTGAAGCTTTCTTT; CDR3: CASSEVPNTEAFF
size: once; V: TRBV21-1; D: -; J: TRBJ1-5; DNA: TGTGCCAGCAGGTCGGATAGGCCAACCATGGTACCCTTTGGCAATCAGCCCCAGCATTTT; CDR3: CASRSDRPTMVPFGNQPQHF
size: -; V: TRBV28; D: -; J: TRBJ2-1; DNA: TGTGCCAGCGGCGGGACGGCTAAACACTATGAGCAGTTCTTC; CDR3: CASGGTAKHYEQFF
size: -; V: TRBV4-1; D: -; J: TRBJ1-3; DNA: TGCGCCAGCAGCCAACAGGGGTCTGGAAACACCATATATTTT; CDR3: CASSQQGSGNTIYF
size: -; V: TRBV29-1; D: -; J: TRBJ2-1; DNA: TGCAGCGTTGATCCCAGAGAACCCTCCTACAATGAGCAGTTCTTC; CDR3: CSVDPREPSYNEQFF
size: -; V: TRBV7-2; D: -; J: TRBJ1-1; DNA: TGTGCCAGCAGCTTAACAGGGCTCATGAACACTGAAGCTTTCTTT; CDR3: CASSLTGLMNTEAFF
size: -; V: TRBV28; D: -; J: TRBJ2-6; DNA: TGTGCCAGCAGTTTGGGGTCTGGGGCCAACGTCCTGACTTTC; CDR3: CASSLGSGANVLTF
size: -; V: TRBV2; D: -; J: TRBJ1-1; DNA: TGTGCCAGCAGCCTAACACTTAACACTGAAGCTTTCTTT; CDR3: CASSLTLNTEAFF
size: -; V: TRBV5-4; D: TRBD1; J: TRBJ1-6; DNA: TGTGCCAGCAGCTTGGACAGGGGGCATTCACCCCTCCACTTT; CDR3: CASSLDRGHSPLHF
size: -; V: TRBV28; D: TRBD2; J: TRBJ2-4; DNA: TGTGCCAGCAGTTTCGGGGGGTCTGAAAACATTCAGTACTTC; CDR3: CASSFGGSENIQYF
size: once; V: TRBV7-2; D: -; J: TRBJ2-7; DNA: TGTGCCAGCAGCTTAAGGCTAGCGATCCCGTACGAGCAGTACTTC; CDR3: CASSLRLAIPYEQYF
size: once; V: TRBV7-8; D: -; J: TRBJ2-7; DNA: TGTGCCAGCAGCTCGCGTCGCGCCTTGGAGAGTTCTCAAACGAGCTCCTACGAGCAGTACTTC; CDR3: CASSSRRALESSQTSSYEQYF
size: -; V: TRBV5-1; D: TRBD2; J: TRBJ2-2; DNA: TGCGCCAGCAGCACCGGGACTAGCGGCACCGGGGAGCTGTTTTTT; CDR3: CASSTGTSGTGELFF
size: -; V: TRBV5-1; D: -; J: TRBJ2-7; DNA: TGCGCCAGCAGCTTGGTTGGGGAAGGTAGCTCCTACGAGCAGTACTTC; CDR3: CASSLVGEGSSYEQYF
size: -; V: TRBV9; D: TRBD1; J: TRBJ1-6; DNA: TGTGCCAGCAGCGTAGGGGGACAGGGATGGTCACCCCTCCACTTT; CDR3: CASSVGGQGWSPLHF
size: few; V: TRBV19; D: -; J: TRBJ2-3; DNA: TGTGCCAGTAGTAGGGCAGGGTACACAGATACGCAGTATTTT; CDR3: CASSRAGYTDTQYF
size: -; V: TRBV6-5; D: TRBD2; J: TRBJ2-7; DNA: TGTGCCAGCAGCCGGGGGGGGAGGGCCTCCTACGAGCAGTACTTC; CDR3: CASSRGGRASYEQYF
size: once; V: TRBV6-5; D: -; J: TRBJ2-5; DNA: TGTGCCAGCAGGCCCATAGGTCAAGAGACCCAGTACTTC; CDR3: CASRPIGQETQYF
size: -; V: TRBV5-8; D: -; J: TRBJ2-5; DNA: TGTGCCAGCAGCTTGGGTCGGACGGTGAAGGGCGAGACCCAGTACTTC; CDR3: CASSLGRTVKGETQYF
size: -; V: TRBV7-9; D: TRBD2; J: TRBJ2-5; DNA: TGTGCCAGCAGCTTAACTAGCGGGACCCAAGAGACCCAGTACTTC; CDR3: CASSLTSGTQETQYF
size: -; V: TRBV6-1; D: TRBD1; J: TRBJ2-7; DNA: TGTGCCAGCAATAGTGGGGGACAGTTACCCTACGAGCAGTACTTC; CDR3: CASNSGGQLPYEQYF
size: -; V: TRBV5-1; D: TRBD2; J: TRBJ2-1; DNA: TGCGCCAGCAGCTTGCTAGCGGGAGGCAATGAGCAGTTCTTC; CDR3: CASSLLAGGNEQFF
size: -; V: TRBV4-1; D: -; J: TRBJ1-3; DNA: TGCGCCAGCAGCCCAGGCCAGGGGCTAACCTCTGGAAACACCATATATTTT; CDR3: CASSPGQGLTSGNTIYF
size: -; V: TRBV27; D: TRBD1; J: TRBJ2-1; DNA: TGTGCCAGCAAAGTTCAGACAGGGAACAATGAGCAGTTCTTC; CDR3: CASKVQTGNNEQFF
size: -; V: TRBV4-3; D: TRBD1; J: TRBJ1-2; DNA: TGCGCCAGCAGCCAAGCCCGACAGGGACGGGGGGGCTACACCTTC; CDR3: CASSQARQGRGGYTF
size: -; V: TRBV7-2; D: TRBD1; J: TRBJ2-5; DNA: TGTGCCAGCAGCTTATCCACAGGGGGCGGAGAGACCCAGTACTTC; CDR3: CASSLSTGGGETQYF
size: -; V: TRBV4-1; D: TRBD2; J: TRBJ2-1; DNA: TGCGCCAGCAGCCAAGGGCGACTAGCGGATTCCTACAATGAGCAGTTCTTC; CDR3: CASSQGRLADSYNEQFF
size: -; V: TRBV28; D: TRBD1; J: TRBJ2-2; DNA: TGTGCCAGCAGTTTATTGCAGGGGGCAAGGACCGGGGAGCTGTTTTTT; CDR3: CASSLLQGARTGELFF
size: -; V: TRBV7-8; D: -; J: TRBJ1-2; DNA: TGTGCCAGCAGCTATTTAGGGAGCGGCTATGGCTACACCTTC; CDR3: CASSYLGSGYGYTF
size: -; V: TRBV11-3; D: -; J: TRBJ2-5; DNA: TGTGCCAGCAGCTTAGGTGGGCAGCAAGAGACCCAGTACTTC; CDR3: CASSLGGQQETQYF
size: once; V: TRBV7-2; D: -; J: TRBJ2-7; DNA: TGTGCCAGCAGCCGCTGGGCCAGATCCTACGAGCAGTACTTC; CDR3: CASSRWARSYEQYF
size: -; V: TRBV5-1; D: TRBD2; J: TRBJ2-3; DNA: TGCGCCAGCAGCTTGAGACTAGCGGAAACCACAGATACGCAGTATTTT; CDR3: CASSLRLAETTDTQYF
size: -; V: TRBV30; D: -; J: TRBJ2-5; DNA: TGTGCCTGGAGTGTGTGGTCGGCAGACCAAGAGACCCAGTACTTC; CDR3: CAWSVWSADQETQYF
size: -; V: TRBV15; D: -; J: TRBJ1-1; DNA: TGTGCCACCAGCAGAGACGGGGGACGGCTGAACACTGAAGCTTTCTTT; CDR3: CATSRDGGRLNTEAFF
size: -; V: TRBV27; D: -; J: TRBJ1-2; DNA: TGTGCCAGCTCTCGGGGGCCATTCAACTATGGCTACACCTTC; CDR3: CASSRGPFNYGYTF
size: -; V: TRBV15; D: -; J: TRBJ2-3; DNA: TGTGCCACCAGTAGACTTATGGATACGCAGTATTTT; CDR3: CATSRLMDTQYF